Sequencing of this TCR beta chain was carried out in a study of cytomegalovirus exposure and HLA in healthy donors. On the study more broadly: Around 80 million unique TCRs from HLA-typed donors were held in an early data release. Caucasian-associated ancestry cluster membership applied to 75% to 85% of some 400 genotyped donors.

Notes on the study in general: Highly shared sequence variants in one cluster were likely a sequencing artifact.

Amplification used 60 Vbeta primers and 13 Jbeta primers. TCRdb keeps only in-frame clones here, not all; method: immunoSEQ multiplex PCR. Among over 110,000 clones listed, 70% to 80% were seen once. As regards this clone: The antigen remains unidentified.

This CDR3 contains 15 residues. Germline CDR1 MNHEY, CDR2 SVGAGI. The V end lost 2 bases, the J end lost 4 bases, and 14 bases lay between the germline ends. The chain is built from TRBV6-5 and TRBJ1-2; tentatively, D is TRBD1 (6 bases). The TCR comes from a woman aged 18-29 years in good health and CMV-seropositive. The specimen was PBMCs. The CDR3: CASSYGRGPGYGYTF. CDR3 nucleotide sequence: TGTGCCAGCAGTTACGGCAGGGGTCCGGGCTATGGCTACACCTTC.